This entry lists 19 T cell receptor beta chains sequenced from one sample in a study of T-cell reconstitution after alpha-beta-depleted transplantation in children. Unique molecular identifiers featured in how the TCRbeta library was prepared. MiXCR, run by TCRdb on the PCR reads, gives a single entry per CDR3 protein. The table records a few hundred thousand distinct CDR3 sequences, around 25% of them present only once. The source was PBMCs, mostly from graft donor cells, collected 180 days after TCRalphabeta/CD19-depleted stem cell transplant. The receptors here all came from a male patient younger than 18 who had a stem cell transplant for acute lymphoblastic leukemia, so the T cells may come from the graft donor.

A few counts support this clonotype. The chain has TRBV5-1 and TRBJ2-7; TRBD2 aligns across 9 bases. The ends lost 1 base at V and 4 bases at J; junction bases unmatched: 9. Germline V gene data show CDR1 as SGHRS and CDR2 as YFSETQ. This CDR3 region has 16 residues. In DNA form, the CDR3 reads TGCGCCAGCAGCTTGTTCTTTAGCGGGAGCCATTACGAGCAGTACTTC. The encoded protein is CASSLFFSGSHYEQYF.

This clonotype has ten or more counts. The CDR3 reads CASSLEGTGNTIYF. CDR3 in DNA: TGCGCCAGCAGCTTGGAAGGGACTGGAAACACCATATATTTT. The chain employs TRBV5-1 and TRBJ1-3; D ambiguous. V lost 0 bases to trimming and J lost 2 bases, with 6 bases between them. Germline lookup yields CDR1 SGHRS and CDR2 YFSETQ. The CDR3 spans 14 residues.

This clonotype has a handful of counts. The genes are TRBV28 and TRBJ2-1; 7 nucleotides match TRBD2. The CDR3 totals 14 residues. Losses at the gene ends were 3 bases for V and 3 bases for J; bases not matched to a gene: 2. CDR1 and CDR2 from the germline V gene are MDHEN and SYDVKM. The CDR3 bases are TGTGCCAGCAGTTTCGGGACTAACTACAATGAGCAGTTCTTC. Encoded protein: CASSFGTNYNEQFF.

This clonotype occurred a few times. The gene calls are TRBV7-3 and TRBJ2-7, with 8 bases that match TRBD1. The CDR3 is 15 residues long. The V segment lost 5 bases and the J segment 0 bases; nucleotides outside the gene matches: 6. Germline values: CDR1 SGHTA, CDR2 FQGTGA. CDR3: CASSKRQGPSYEQYF. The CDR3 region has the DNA TGTGCCAGCAGCAAGCGACAGGGGCCCTCCTACGAGCAGTACTTC.

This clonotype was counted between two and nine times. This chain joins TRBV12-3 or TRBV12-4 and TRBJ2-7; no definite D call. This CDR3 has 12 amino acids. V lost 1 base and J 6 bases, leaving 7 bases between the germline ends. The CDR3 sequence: CASSLGGIEQYF. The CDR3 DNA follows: TGTGCCAGCAGTTTAGGCGGAATCGAGCAGTACTTC.

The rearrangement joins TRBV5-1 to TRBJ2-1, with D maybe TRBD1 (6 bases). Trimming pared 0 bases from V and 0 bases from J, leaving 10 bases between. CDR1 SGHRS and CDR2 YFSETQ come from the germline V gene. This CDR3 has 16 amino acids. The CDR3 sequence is CASSLALRGSYNEQFF. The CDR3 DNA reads TGCGCCAGCAGCTTGGCTCTCAGGGGCTCCTACAATGAGCAGTTCTTC.

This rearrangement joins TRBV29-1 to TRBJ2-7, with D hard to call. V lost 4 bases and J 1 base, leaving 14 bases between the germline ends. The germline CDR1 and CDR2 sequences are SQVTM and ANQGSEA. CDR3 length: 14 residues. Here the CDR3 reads CSVVPSSRSYEQYF. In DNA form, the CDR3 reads TGCAGCGTTGTCCCTTCGTCGAGATCCTACGAGCAGTACTTC.

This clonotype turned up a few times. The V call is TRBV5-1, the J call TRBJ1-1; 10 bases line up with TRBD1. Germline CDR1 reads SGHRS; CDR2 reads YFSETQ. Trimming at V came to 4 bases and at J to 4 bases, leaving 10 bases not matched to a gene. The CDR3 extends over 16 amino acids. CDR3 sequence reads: CASSLGTGVRFTEAFF. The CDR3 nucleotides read TGCGCCAGCAGCCTTGGGACAGGGGTACGATTCACTGAAGCTTTCTTT.

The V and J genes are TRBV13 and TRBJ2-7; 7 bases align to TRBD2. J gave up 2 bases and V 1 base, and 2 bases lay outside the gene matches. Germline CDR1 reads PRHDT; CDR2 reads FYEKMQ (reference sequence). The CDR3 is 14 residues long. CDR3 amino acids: CASSLEAGTYEQYF. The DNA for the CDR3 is TGTGCCAGCAGCTTAGAAGCGGGAACCTACGAGCAGTACTTC.

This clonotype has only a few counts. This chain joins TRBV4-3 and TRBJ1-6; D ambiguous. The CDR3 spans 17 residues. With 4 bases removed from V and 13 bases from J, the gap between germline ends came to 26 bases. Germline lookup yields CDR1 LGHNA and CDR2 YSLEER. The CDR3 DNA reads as TGCGCCAGCAGCCGAGCACTCGGACGGAGCCCCTTGGGCCCCCTCCACTTT. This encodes CASSRALGRSPLGPLHF.

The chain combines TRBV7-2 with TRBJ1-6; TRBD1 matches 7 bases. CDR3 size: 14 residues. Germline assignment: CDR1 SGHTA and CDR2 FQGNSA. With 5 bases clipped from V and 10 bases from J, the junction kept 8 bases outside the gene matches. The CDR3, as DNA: TGTGCCAGCAGCGCTGACAGGGTAATCTCACCCCTCCACTTT. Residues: CASSADRVISPLHF.

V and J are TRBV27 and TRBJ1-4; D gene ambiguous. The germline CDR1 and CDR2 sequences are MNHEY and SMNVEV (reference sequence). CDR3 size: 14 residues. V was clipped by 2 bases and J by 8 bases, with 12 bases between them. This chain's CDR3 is CASSLAGLREKLFF. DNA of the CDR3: TGTGCCAGCAGTTTAGCCGGGCTCAGGGAAAAACTGTTTTTT.

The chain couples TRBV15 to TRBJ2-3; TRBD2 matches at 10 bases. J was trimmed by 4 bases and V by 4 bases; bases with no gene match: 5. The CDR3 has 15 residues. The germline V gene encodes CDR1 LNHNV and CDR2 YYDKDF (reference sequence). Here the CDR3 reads CATSTLAGVSDTQYF. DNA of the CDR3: TGTGCCACCAGCACGCTAGCGGGAGTGTCAGATACGCAGTATTTT.

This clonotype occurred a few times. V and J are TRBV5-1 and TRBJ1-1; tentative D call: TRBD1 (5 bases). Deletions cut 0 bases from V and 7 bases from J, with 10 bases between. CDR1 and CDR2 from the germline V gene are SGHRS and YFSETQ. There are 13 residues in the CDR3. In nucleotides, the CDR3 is TGCGCCAGCAGCTTGGCGTTCGGGGGTGAAGCTTTCTTT. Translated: CASSLAFGGEAFF. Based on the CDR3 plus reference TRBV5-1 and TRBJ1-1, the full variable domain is KAGVTQTPRYLIKTRGQQVTLSCSPISGHRSVSWYQQTPGQGLQFLFEYFSETQRNKGNFPGRFSGRQFSNSRSEMNVSTLELGDSALYLCASSLAFGGEAFFGQGTRLTVV.

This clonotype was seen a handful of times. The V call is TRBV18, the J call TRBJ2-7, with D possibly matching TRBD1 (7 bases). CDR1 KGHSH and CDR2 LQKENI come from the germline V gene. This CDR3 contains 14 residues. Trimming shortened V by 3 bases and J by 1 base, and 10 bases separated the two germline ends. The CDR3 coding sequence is TGTGCCAGCTCACCGGGGGGACAGTCCTACGAGCAGTACTTC. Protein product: CASSPGGQSYEQYF.

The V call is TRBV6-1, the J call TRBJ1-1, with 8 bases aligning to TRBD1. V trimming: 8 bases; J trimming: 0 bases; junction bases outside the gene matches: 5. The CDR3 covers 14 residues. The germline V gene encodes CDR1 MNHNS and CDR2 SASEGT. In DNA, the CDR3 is TGTGCCAGCGTCGCGACAGGGGTGAACACTGAAGCTTTCTTT. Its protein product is CASVATGVNTEAFF.

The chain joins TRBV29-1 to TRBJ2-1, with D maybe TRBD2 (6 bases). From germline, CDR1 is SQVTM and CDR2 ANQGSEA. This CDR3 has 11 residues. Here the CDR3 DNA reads TGCGGGTCTAGCGCCTACAATGAGCAGTTCTTC. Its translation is CGSSAYNEQFF.

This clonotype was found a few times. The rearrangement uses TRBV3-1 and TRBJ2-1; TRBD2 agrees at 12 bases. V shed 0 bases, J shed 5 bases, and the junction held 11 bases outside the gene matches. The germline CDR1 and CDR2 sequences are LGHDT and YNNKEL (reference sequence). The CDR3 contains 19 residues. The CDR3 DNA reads TGTGCCAGCAGCCAAGATCATGGGCTAGCGGGAGGGGTCGACAATGAGCAGTTCTTC. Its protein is CASSQDHGLAGGVDNEQFF.

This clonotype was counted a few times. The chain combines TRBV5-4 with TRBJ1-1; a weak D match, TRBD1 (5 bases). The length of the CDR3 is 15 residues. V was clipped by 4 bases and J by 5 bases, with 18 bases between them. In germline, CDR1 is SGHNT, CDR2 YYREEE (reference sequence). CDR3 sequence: CASSRPRLGVTEAFF. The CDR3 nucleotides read TGTGCCAGCAGCCGCCCAAGACTAGGGGTGACTGAAGCTTTCTTT.